A single sample gave rise to the 30 T cell receptor beta chains below, sequenced in a study of T cells in Graves' hyperthyroidism and ophthalmopathy. From RNA transcripts, TCR beta CDR3 regions were amplified. HTBI primers were the set used in a first-round RT-PCR of the TCR CDR3. From the multiplex PCR reads, TCRdb called clonotypes with MiXCR, one entry per CDR3 protein. This table holds approximately 480,000 distinct CDR3 sequences, 20% found once. The material sequenced was blood. The receptors stem from a man aged 18 to 35 with Graves' hyperthyroidism.

This clonotype appeared many times. This clone may be a read error of a much larger clone one base away. The CDR3 is CASSYWRENTEAFF. CDR3 bases: TGTGCCAGCAGTTACTGGAGGGAAAACACTGAAGCTTTCTTT. The chain carries TRBV6-2 or TRBV6-3 and TRBJ1-1; no firm D call. Germline V gene sequence: CDR1 MNHEY, CDR2 SVGEGT. The CDR3 consists of 14 residues. The V and J ends lost 1 base and 2 bases respectively, with 8 bases between them.

This clonotype has ten or more counts. The rearrangement joins TRBV28 to TRBJ2-5, with 9 bases fitting TRBD1. Germline-derived CDR1 and CDR2 are MDHEN and SYDVKM. The CDR3 is 14 amino acids. V lost 4 bases and J lost 5; bases outside the gene matches: 5. The CDR3 reads CASSSPGTGETQYF. The DNA of the CDR3 is TGTGCCAGCAGTTCCCCCGGGACAGGGGAGACCCAGTACTTC.

This clonotype was detected ten times or more. The V call is TRBV28, the J call TRBJ2-7, with D possibly matching TRBD2 (6 bases). V lost 2 bases and J lost 7, with 15 bases in between. This CDR3 comprises 14 residues. Germline CDR1 and CDR2: MDHEN and SYDVKM. CDR3 nucleotides: TGTGCCAGCAGTTTAGGGGGGTTTTCTTGGGAGCAGTACTTC. It yields the protein CASSLGGFSWEQYF.

V and J are TRBV20-1 and TRBJ2-2; D not resolved. The CDR3 spans 12 residues. The germline CDR1 and CDR2 sequences are DFQATT and SNEGSKA (reference sequence). V was cut by 6 bases and J by 5 bases, with 10 bases left in between. In nucleotides, the CDR3 is TGCAGTGCCGACACCTTGACCGGGGAGCTGTTTTTT. Protein product: CSADTLTGELFF.

This clonotype has ten or more counts. The chain recombines TRBV12-3 or TRBV12-4 with TRBJ2-2; D tentatively reads TRBD1 or TRBD2 (5 bases each). V was clipped by 5 bases and J by 5 bases, with 9 bases between them. This CDR3 is 13 amino acids long. Here the CDR3 reads CASSLGTTGELFF. As DNA, the CDR3 is TGTGCCAGCAGTCTGGGGACGACCGGGGAGCTGTTTTTT.

This clonotype was counted at least ten times. The chain links TRBV6-5 to TRBJ1-6, with 8 bases aligning to TRBD1. Looked up from germline, CDR1 is MNHEY and CDR2 is SVGAGI. J lost 9 bases, V lost 4 bases, and 2 bases had no gene match. This CDR3 comprises 13 residues. The CDR3 here is CASSSGGGSPLHF. Here the CDR3 DNA reads TGTGCCAGCAGTTCAGGGGGCGGTTCACCCCTCCACTTT.

This clonotype has at least ten counts. V is TRBV6-5 and J is TRBJ2-5; D gene ambiguous. Germline CDR1 is MNHEY and CDR2 is SVGAGI. The V end was cut by 0 bases, the J end by 5 bases, with 13 bases between. The CDR3 length is 15 residues. The CDR3 coding sequence is TGTGCCAGCAGTTACTCGGGCGGATCGGCCGAGACCCAGTACTTC. Translation: CASSYSGGSAETQYF.

There are many counts of this clonotype. This chain uses TRBV28 with TRBJ2-5; TRBD1 is a possible D gene (5 bases). The CDR3 covers 15 residues. Germline V gives CDR1 MDHEN, CDR2 SYDVKM. V gave up 5 bases and J gave up 4 bases, with 17 bases separating them. CDR3 DNA: TGTGCCAGCAGTATCCCCCTGGGGCCGAGAGAGACCCAGTACTTC. It yields the protein CASSIPLGPRETQYF.

This clonotype occurred many times. V gene TRBV6-2 or TRBV6-3 combines with J gene TRBJ2-7, with D unclear. The V gene lost 7 bases and the J gene lost 2 bases, with 6 bases spanning the gap. From germline, CDR1 is MNHEY and CDR2 SVGEGT. This CDR3 is built from 11 residues. DNA for the CDR3: TGTGCCAGCATCGACGCCTACGAGCAGTACTTC. Translating gives CASIDAYEQYF.

The count of this clonotype is one. The chain is built from TRBV7-9 and TRBJ2-2, with D possibly matching TRBD1 (7 bases). CDR1 is SEHNR, CDR2 FQNEAQ, per germline (reference sequence). Deletions cut 5 bases from V and 7 bases from J, with 17 bases between. CDR3 length: 15 amino acids. CDR3 sequence: CASSPGGTADGELFF. DNA for the CDR3: TGTGCCAGCAGCCCCGGAGGGACAGCTGACGGGGAGCTGTTTTTT.

This clonotype was recorded at least ten times. V is TRBV6-1 and J is TRBJ1-5, with D uncertain. The CDR3 contains 12 residues. Trimming stripped 0 bases from V and 6 bases from J, with 3 bases between. Germline V gives CDR1 MNHNS, CDR2 SASEGT. CDR3: CASSEAGQPQHF. DNA of the CDR3: TGTGCCAGCAGTGAAGCCGGTCAGCCCCAGCATTTT.

This clonotype was counted at least ten times. The chain has TRBV29-1 and TRBJ2-7, with 7 bases aligning to TRBD1. V was clipped by 7 bases and J by 6 bases; unmatched bases: 15. Germline V lookup: CDR1 SQVTM, CDR2 ANQGSEA. The CDR3 is 14 amino acids. In DNA form, the CDR3 reads TGCAGCGCCGTACCCGGGACAGACCCCCTCGAGCAGTACTTC. Amino acids: CSAVPGTDPLEQYF.

This clonotype has only a few counts. CDR3 region: CASSLGGGASREQYF. The CDR3 DNA reads TGTGCCAGCAGTTTGGGGGGAGGAGCGTCGCGTGAGCAGTACTTC. The chain uses TRBV6-5 and TRBJ2-7; D is possibly TRBD2 (6 bases). Per the germline V gene, CDR1 is MNHEY and CDR2 is SVGAGI. This CDR3 comprises 15 residues. The V gene lost 4 bases and the J gene lost 7 bases, with 20 bases spanning the gap.

This clonotype was counted at least ten times. This chain connects TRBV30 to TRBJ1-6; D is unclear. There are 14 residues in the CDR3. V lost 0 bases, J lost 8 bases, and 11 bases lay in between. Germline lookup yields CDR1 GTSNPN and CDR2 SVGIG (reference sequence). This chain's CDR3 is CAWSVLRWDSPLHF. The CDR3 coding sequence is TGTGCCTGGAGTGTTCTTCGTTGGGATTCACCCCTCCACTTT. Full variable domain (outside the CDR3, taken from reference TRBV30 and TRBJ1-6): SQTIHQWPATLVQPVGSPLSLECTVEGTSNPNLYWYRQAAGRGLQLLFYSVGIGQISSEVPQNLSASRPQDRQFILSSKKLLLSDSGFYLCAWSVLRWDSPLHFGNGTRLTVT.

This clonotype was seen a single time. The chain has TRBV27 and TRBJ1-5; 7 bases align to TRBD1. Germline V gene sequence: CDR1 MNHEY, CDR2 SMNVEV (reference sequence). CDR3 length equals 14 residues. J was trimmed by 5 bases and V by 6 bases; bases with no gene match: 7. The CDR3 loop reads CASSFTGEDQPQHF. CDR3 DNA: TGTGCCAGCAGCTTTACAGGGGAGGATCAGCCCCAGCATTTT.

This chain links TRBV4-3 with TRBJ1-1; D is unresolved. The CDR3 sequence is 13 residues long. In germline, CDR1 is LGHNA, CDR2 YSLEER. With 1 base removed from V and 12 bases from J, the gap between germline ends came to 15 bases. CDR3 amino acids: CASSQVSGEGTFF. The DNA for the CDR3 is TGCGCCAGCAGCCAAGTTTCTGGGGAGGGAACTTTCTTT.

This clonotype was recorded many times. This chain joins TRBV7-9 and TRBJ1-1; D may be TRBD1 (6 bases). CDR1 and CDR2 from the germline V gene are SEHNR and FQNEAQ (reference sequence). The CDR3 contains 16 residues. With 3 bases removed from V and 0 bases from J, the gap between germline ends came to 14 bases. CDR3 amino acids: CASSFTGMGMNTEAFF. CDR3 nucleotide sequence: TGTGCCAGCAGCTTTACAGGGATGGGGATGAACACTGAAGCTTTCTTT.

As to this clonotype: Mismatch with germline at one junction end may stem from a read error. The rearrangement uses TRBV6-1 and TRBJ1-2; D is undetermined. There are 14 residues in the CDR3. Germline V gene lookup returns CDR1 MNHNS and CDR2 SASEGT. CDR3 protein: CASSGHLLNYGYTF. DNA of the CDR3: TGTGCCAGCAGTGGACACCTCCTTAACTATGGTTACACCTTC.

This clonotype was counted many times. The chain couples TRBV2 to TRBJ1-2; D remains unclear. CDR3 length: 12 amino acids. The germline V gene has CDR1 SNHLY and CDR2 FYNNEI. Trimming removed 5 bases from V and 8 bases from J, with 12 bases in between. The CDR3 nucleotides read TGTGCCAGCAGTTCACTCGCATGGGGCTACACCTTC. It codes for CASSSLAWGYTF.

This chain connects TRBV12-3 or TRBV12-4 to TRBJ2-2; either TRBD1 or TRBD2 may supply D (5 bases each). CDR3 length: 14 residues. Trimming took 10 bases from V and 4 from J, leaving 16 bases between them. As DNA, the CDR3 is TGTGCCAACTCAGGGATGAGGGCCACCGGGGAGCTGTTTTTT. It encodes CANSGMRATGELFF.

The sample holds a few counts of this clonotype. The chain uses TRBV30 and TRBJ1-2; tentative D call: TRBD1 (5 bases). The CDR3 extends over 13 amino acids. V lost 1 base, J lost 5 bases, and 11 bases lay in between. CDR1 is GTSNPN, CDR2 SVGIG, per germline (reference sequence). CDR3 region: CAWSDGRVYGYTF. As DNA, the CDR3 is TGTGCCTGGAGTGATGGCAGGGTATATGGCTACACCTTC.

Ten or more counts support this clonotype. The rearrangement links TRBV20-1 to TRBJ1-2, with 9 bases identical to TRBD1. The V segment lost 4 bases and the J segment 3 bases; nucleotides outside the gene matches: 3. Germline CDR1 is DFQATT and CDR2 is SNEGSKA (reference sequence). CDR3 length: 13 amino acids. The CDR3 region has the DNA TGCAGTGCTAACCGGGACAGGGACTATGGCTACACCTTC. Translating gives CSANRDRDYGYTF.

This clonotype was recorded at least ten times. This chain links TRBV29-1 with TRBJ1-5; the match to TRBD1 covers 7 bases. The CDR3 extends over 13 amino acids. V lost 3 bases to trimming and J lost 4 bases; unmatched junction nucleotides: 3. From germline, CDR1 is SQVTM and CDR2 ANQGSEA. The chain's CDR3 is CSVDPGQNQPQHF. DNA for the CDR3: TGCAGCGTTGACCCGGGACAGAATCAGCCCCAGCATTTT.

This chain joins TRBV11-2 and TRBJ2-3, with D possibly matching TRBD2 (6 bases). CDR1 SGHAT and CDR2 FQNNGV come from the germline V gene. V lost 3 bases and J 4 bases, leaving 14 bases between the germline ends. The CDR3 loop spans 15 amino acids. As DNA, the CDR3 is TGTGCCAGCAGCTTCGTCTCGGGGGTCGCAGATACGCAGTATTTT. Amino acid sequence: CASSFVSGVADTQYF.

This clonotype showed up many times. The CDR3 region is CASSLDRGRLYTEAFF. The CDR3 DNA sequence: TGTGCCAGCAGCTTGGACAGGGGGCGGTTGTACACTGAAGCTTTCTTT. V is TRBV12-3 or TRBV12-4 and J is TRBJ1-1; 11 positions match TRBD1. This CDR3 is 16 amino acids long. The V segment lost 6 bases and the J segment 3 bases; nucleotides outside the gene matches: 9.

The table lists this clonotype with many counts. The V call is TRBV6-5, the J call TRBJ2-7; D gene ambiguous. The V and J ends lost 0 bases and 2 bases respectively, with 8 bases between them. This CDR3 has 14 amino acids. The germline gives CDR1 MNHEY, CDR2 SVGAGI. Written as DNA, the CDR3 is TGTGCCAGCAGTTACTCGGCGATTCCCTACGAGCAGTACTTC. It codes for CASSYSAIPYEQYF.

In this sample, this clonotype turned up many times. The chain employs TRBV28 and TRBJ1-5; 10 bases agree with TRBD1. Germline V gene data show CDR1 as MDHEN and CDR2 as SYDVKM. This CDR3 region has 18 residues. The V gene end was trimmed by 7 bases and the J gene end by 0 bases; junction bases not matched to a gene: 12. CDR3 DNA sequence: TGTGCCAGCACCCGGAGGGGACAGGGGATTAATAGCAATCAGCCCCAGCATTTT. Amino acids: CASTRRGQGINSNQPQHF.

This clonotype came up many times. The J gene is TRBJ1-1, the V gene TRBV5-1; the D is unclear. There are 14 residues in the CDR3. From germline, CDR1 is SGHRS and CDR2 YFSETQ. V lost 0 bases and J lost 1, with 7 bases in between. For the CDR3, the DNA is TGCGCCAGCAGCTTGGTGGAGGCGAACACTGAAGCTTTCTTT. It specifies CASSLVEANTEAFF.

This chain connects TRBV13 to TRBJ1-2; D perhaps matches TRBD1 (5 bases). In germline, CDR1 is PRHDT, CDR2 FYEKMQ (reference sequence). This CDR3 has 13 residues. Trimming removed 2 bases from V and 8 bases from J, with 12 bases in between. The CDR3 loop reads CASSLPQGLGYTF. The CDR3 bases are TGTGCCAGCAGCTTACCGCAGGGTTTAGGCTACACCTTC.

This clonotype was observed many times. The V gene is TRBV6-1, the J gene TRBJ1-5, with 8 bases fitting TRBD1. The CDR3 contains 15 residues. The J segment lost 0 bases and the V segment lost 8 bases, leaving 6 bases of the junction unmatched. The germline V gene has CDR1 MNHNS and CDR2 SASEGT. DNA for the CDR3: TGTGCCAGCTGCACAGGGGGATATAGCAATCAGCCCCAGCATTTT. It specifies CASCTGGYSNQPQHF.